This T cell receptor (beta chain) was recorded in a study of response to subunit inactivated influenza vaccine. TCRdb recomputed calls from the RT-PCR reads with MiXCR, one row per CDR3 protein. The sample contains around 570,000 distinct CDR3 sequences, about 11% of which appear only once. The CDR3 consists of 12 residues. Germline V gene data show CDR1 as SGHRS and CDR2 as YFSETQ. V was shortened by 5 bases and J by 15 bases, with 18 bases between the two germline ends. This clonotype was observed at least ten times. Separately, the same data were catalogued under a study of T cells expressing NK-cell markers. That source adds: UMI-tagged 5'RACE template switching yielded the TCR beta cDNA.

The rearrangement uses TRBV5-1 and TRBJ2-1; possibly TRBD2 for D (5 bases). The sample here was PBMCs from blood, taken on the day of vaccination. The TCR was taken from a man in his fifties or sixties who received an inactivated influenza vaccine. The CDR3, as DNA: TGCGCCAGCAGTCCAGAGGGCAGTTTTGTGTTCTTC. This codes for CASSPEGSFVFF.